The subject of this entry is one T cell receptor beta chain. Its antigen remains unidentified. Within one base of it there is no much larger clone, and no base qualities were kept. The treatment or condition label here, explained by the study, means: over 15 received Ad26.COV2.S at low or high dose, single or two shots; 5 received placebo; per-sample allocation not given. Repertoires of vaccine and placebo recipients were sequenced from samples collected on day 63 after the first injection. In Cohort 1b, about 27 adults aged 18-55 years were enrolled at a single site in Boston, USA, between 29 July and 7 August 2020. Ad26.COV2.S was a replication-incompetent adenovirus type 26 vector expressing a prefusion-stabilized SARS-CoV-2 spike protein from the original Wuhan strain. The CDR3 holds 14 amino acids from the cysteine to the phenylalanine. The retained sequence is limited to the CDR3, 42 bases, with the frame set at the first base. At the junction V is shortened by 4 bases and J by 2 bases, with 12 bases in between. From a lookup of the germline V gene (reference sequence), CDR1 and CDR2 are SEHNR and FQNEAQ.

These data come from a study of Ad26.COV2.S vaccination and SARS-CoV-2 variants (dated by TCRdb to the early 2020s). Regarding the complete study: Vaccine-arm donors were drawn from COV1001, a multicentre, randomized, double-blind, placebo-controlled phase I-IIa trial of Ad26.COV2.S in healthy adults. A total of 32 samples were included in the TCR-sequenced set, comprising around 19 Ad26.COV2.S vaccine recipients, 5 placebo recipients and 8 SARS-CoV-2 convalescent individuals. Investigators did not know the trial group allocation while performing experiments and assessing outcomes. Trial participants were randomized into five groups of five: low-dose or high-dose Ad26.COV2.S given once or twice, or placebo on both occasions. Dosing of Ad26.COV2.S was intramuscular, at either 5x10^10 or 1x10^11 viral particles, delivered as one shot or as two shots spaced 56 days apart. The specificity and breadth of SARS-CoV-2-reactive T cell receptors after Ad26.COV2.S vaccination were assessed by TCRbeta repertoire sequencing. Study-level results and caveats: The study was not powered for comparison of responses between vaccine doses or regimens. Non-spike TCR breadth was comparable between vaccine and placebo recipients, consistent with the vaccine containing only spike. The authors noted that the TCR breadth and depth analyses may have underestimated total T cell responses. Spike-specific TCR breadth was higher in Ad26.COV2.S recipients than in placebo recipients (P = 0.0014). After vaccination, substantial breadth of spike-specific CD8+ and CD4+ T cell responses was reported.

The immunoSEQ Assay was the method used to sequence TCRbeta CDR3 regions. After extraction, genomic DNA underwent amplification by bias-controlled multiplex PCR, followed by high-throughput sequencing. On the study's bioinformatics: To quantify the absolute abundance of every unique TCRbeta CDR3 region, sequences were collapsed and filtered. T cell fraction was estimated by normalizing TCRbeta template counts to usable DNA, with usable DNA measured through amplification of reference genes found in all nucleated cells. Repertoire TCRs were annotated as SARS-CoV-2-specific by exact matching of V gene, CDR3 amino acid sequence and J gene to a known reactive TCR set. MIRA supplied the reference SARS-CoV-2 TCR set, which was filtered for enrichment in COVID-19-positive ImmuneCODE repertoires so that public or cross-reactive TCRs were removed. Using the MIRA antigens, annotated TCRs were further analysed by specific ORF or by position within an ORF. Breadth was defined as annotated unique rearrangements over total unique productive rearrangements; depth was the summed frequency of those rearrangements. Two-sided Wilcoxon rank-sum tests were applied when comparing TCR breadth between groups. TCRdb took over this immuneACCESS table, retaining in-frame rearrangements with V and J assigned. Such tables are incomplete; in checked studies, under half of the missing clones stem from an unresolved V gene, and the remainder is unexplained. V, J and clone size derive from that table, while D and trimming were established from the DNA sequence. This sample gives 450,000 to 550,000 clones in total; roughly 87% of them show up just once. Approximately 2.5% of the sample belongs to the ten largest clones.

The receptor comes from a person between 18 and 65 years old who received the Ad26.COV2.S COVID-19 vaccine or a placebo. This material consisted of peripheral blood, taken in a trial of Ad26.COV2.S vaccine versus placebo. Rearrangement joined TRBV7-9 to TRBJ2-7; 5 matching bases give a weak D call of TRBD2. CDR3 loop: CASSSPLGPYEQYF. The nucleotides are TGTGCCAGCAGCTCCCCACTAGGACCCTACGAGCAGTACTTC.